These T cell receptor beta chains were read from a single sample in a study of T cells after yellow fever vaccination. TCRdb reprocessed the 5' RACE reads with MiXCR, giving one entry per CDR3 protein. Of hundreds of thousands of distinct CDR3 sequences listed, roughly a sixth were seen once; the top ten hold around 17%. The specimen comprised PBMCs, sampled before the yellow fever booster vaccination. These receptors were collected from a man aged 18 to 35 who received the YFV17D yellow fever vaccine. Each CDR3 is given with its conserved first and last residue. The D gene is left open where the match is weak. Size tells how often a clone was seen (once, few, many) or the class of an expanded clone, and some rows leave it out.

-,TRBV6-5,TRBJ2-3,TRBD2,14,CASRPGLAIDTQYF,TGTGCCAGTCGGCCGGGACTAGCGATAGATACGCAGTATTTT
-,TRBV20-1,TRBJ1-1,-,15,CSARANGRQSTEAFF,TGCAGTGCTAGAGCTAACGGGAGGCAGAGCACTGAAGCTTTCTTT
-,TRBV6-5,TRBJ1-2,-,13,CASSYIRNYGYTF,TGTGCCAGCAGTTATATCCGGAACTATGGCTACACCTTC
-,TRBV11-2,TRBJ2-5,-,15,CASSLVYSSGETQYF,TGTGCCAGCAGCTTAGTTTACTCCTCGGGGGAGACCCAGTACTTC
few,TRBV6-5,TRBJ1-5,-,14,CASSTGARGQPQHF,TGTGCCAGCAGTACCGGGGCGCGAGGGCAGCCCCAGCATTTT
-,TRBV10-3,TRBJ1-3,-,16,CAISGPAGISGNTIYF,TGTGCCATCAGTGGACCCGCGGGCATCTCTGGAAACACCATATATTTT
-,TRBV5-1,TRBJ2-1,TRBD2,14,CASSFGTSNDEQFF,TGCGCCAGCAGCTTCGGGACTAGCAACGATGAGCAGTTCTTC
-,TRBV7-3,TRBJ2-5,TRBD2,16,CASSLGGLAGTETQYF,TGTGCCAGCAGCTTGGGGGGACTAGCGGGGACGGAGACCCAGTACTTC
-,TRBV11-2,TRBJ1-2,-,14,CASSLNPGYIGYTF,TGTGCCAGCAGCCTTAACCCAGGGTATATAGGCTACACCTTC
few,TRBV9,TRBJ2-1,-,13,CASSSLTAADPFF,TGTGCCAGCAGCTCTCTCACGGCAGCGGATCCGTTCTTC
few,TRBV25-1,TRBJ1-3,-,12,CASSEYGNTIYF,TGTGCCAGCAGTGAATACGGAAACACCATATATTTT
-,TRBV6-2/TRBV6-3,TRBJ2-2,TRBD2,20,CASSSPWLAGGVGVTGELFF,TGTGCCAGCAGTTCACCGTGGCTAGCGGGCGGCGTGGGGGTAACCGGGGAGCTGTTTTTT
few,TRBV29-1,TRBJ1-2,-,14,CSVEGQRGGYGYTF,TGCAGCGTTGAAGGCCAGCGAGGGGGCTATGGCTACACCTTC
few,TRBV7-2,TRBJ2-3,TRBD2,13,CASSLNYAGAQYF,TGTGCCAGCAGCTTAAACTACGCGGGGGCGCAGTATTTT
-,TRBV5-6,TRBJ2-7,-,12,CASSGGAYEQYF,TGTGCCAGCAGCGGGGGAGCGTACGAGCAGTACTTC
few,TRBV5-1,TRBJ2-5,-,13,CASSLEFAETQYF,TGCGCCAGCAGCTTGGAGTTTGCAGAGACCCAGTACTTC
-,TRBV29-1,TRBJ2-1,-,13,CSVAGTYGDEQFF,TGCAGCGTTGCTGGGACCTACGGCGATGAGCAGTTCTTC
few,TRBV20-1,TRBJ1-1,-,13,CSARTDTNTEAFF,TGCAGTGCTAGAACCGACACGAACACTGAAGCTTTCTTT
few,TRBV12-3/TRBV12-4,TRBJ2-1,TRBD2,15,CASSGGLAGSNEQFF,TGTGCCAGCAGTGGGGGACTAGCGGGGAGCAATGAGCAGTTCTTC
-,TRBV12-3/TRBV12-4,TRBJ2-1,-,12,CASSTPLGEQFF,TGTGCCAGCAGTACCCCCCTGGGTGAGCAGTTCTTC
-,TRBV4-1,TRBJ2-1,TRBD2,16,CASSLAGRGTYNEQFF,TGCGCCAGCAGCCTAGCCGGGCGGGGGACCTACAATGAGCAGTTCTTC
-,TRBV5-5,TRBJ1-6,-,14,CASSLRIPDSPLHF,TGTGCCAGCAGCTTGAGGATCCCAGATTCACCCCTCCACTTT
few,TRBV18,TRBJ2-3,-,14,CASSPLARTDTQYF,TGTGCCAGCTCACCCCTGGCCCGAACAGATACGCAGTATTTT
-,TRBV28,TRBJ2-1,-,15,CASSLSRGLYNEQFF,TGTGCCAGCAGTTTATCTCGAGGGTTATACAATGAGCAGTTCTTC
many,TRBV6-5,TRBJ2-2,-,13,CASRGLFTGELFF,TGTGCCAGCAGAGGACTTTTCACCGGGGAGCTGTTTTTT
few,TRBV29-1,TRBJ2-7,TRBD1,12,CSVAGQTYEQYF,TGCAGCGTTGCGGGACAGACTTACGAGCAGTACTTC
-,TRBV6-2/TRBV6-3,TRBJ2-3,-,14,CASSYIGGPYTQYF,TGTGCCAGCAGTTATATCGGTGGCCCCTATACGCAGTATTTT
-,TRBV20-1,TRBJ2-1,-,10,CSASRGEQFF,TGCAGTGCTAGTAGGGGTGAGCAGTTCTTC
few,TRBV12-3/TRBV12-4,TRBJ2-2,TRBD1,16,CASSRPPGQGTGELFF,TGTGCCAGCAGTCGCCCCCCGGGACAGGGAACCGGGGAGCTGTTTTTT
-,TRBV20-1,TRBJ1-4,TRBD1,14,CSALNRGLNEKLFF,TGCAGTGCACTGAACAGGGGGCTTAATGAAAAACTGTTTTTT
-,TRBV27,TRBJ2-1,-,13,CASSLGRADEQFF,TGTGCCAGCAGTTTAGGCAGGGCGGATGAGCAGTTCTTC
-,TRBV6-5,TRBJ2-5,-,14,CASNEGTHQETQYF,TGTGCCAGCAATGAGGGGACCCACCAAGAGACCCAGTACTTC
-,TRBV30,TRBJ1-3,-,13,CAWSVADGNTIYF,TGTGCCTGGAGTGTGGCAGACGGAAACACCATATATTTT
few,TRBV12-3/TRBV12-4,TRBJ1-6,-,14,CASSFGQSDSPLHF,TGTGCCAGCAGTTTCGGGCAGTCTGATTCACCCCTCCACTTT
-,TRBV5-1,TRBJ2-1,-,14,CASSSAQEYNEQFF,TGCGCCAGCAGCTCGGCACAGGAGTACAATGAGCAGTTCTTC
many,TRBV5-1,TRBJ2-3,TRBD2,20,CASSSLPGLAGGTVADTQYF,TGCGCCAGCAGTTCCCTTCCGGGACTAGCGGGGGGGACCGTGGCAGATACGCAGTATTTT
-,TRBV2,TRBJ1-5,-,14,CASSRPPEGQPQHF,TGTGCCAGCAGTAGGCCCCCCGAGGGTCAGCCCCAGCATTTT
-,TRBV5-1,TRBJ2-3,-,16,CASSYSPGPTADTQYF,TGCGCCAGCAGCTATTCCCCGGGACCAACGGCAGATACGCAGTATTTT
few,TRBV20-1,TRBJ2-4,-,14,CSATGERTKNIQYF,TGCAGTGCTACAGGGGAGAGGACCAAAAACATTCAGTACTTC
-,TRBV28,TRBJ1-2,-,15,CASSSGFSWGYGYTF,TGTGCCAGCAGCTCCGGCTTCAGCTGGGGCTATGGCTACACCTTC
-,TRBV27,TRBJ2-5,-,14,CASSLKPGPLSQYF,TGTGCCAGCAGTCTCAAGCCGGGACCCCTTTCCCAGTACTTC
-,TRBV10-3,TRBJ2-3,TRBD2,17,CAISYQGLARPTDTQYF,TGTGCCATCAGTTACCAGGGACTAGCGCGACCTACAGATACGCAGTATTTT
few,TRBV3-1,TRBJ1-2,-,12,CASSQGLHGYTF,TGTGCCAGCAGCCAGGGACTTCATGGCTACACCTTC
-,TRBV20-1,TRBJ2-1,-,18,CSARDGSQDGVNYNEQFF,TGCAGTGCTAGAGATGGCTCCCAGGACGGGGTCAACTACAATGAGCAGTTCTTC
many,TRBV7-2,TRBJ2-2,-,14,CASTPSARPGELFF,TGTGCCAGCACCCCAAGCGCCAGGCCCGGGGAGCTGTTTTTT
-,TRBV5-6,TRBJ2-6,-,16,CARPWGRCSGANVLTF,TGTGCCAGGCCTTGGGGACGGTGCTCTGGGGCCAACGTCCTGACTTTC
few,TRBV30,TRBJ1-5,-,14,CAWSVRGVSQPQHF,TGTGCCTGGAGTGTACGGGGGGTCAGTCAGCCCCAGCATTTT
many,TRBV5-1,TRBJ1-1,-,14,CASSATGSGDEAFF,TGCGCCAGCAGCGCAACCGGGAGTGGGGATGAAGCTTTCTTT
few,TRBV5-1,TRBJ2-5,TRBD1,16,CASSSGFRGLEETQYF,TGCGCCAGCAGCTCGGGATTCAGGGGGCTGGAAGAGACCCAGTACTTC
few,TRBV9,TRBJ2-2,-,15,CASSLTTGVTGELFF,TGTGCCAGCAGCCTAACCACAGGAGTCACCGGGGAGCTGTTTTTT
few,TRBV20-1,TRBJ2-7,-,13,CSGRDGSSYEQYF,TGCAGTGGTAGGGACGGCAGCTCCTACGAGCAGTACTTC
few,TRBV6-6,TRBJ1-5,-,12,CASSPSNQPQHF,TGTGCCAGCTCGCCTAGCAATCAGCCCCAGCATTTT
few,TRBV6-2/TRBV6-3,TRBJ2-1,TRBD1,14,CASRTPQGANEQFF,TGTGCCAGCAGAACGCCGCAGGGGGCGAATGAGCAGTTCTTC
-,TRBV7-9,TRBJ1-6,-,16,CASSLLRGILGAPLHF,TGTGCCAGCAGCTTGCTTCGGGGTATCCTTGGGGCACCCCTCCACTTT
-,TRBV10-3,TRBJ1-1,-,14,CAISTDQMSTEAFF,TGTGCCATCAGTACGGACCAGATGAGCACTGAAGCTTTCTTT